The clone carrying this T cell receptor (beta chain) occurred a few times. Other DNA sequences in the sample encode the same CDR3. The record originates from a study of shared clonotypes between healthy human individuals. CDR3 length: 15 residues. The ends lost 5 bases at V and 4 bases at J; junction bases unmatched: 4. Germline loops: CDR1 MNHEY, CDR2 SMNVEV (reference sequence). Naive CD8 cells lacked CD45RO and underwent positive selection for CCR7, leaving out terminally differentiated effector memory CD45RA+ cells. Only in-frame clones appear in the TCRdb table, and some are missing; sequencing was by immunoSEQ multiplex PCR. The sample gives about 2.1 million clones, under 95% of which show up once; over 1.5% is in the top ten.

This sequence was found in a man aged 18 to 35 in good health. Some clones in this sample may be carry-over from other donors' samples. The rearrangement links TRBV27 to TRBJ1-5; 11 positions match TRBD1. Sequenced material: naive CD8+ T cells from PBMCs. The CDR3, as DNA: TGTGCCAGCAGTCCCGGGACAGGGGGGAATCAGCCCCAGCATTTT. Residues: CASSPGTGGNQPQHF.